This passage covers 27 T cell receptor beta chains from one sample sequenced in a study of T cell responses to AZD1222 COVID-19 vaccine. Clones were read by immunoSEQ multiplex PCR, and TCRdb kept only the in-frame ones, dropping some. The sample carries roughly 140,000 clones, about 93% recorded once. The sample was peripheral blood, taken 28 days after the second AZD1222 dose. Source of these receptors: an adult who received the AZD1222 COVID-19 vaccine.

The rearrangement joins TRBV29-1 to TRBJ1-3; D is uncertain. V lost 3 bases and J lost 5, with 8 bases in between. The germline CDR1 and CDR2 sequences are SQVTM and ANQGSEA. The CDR3 covers 12 residues. The CDR3 DNA sequence: TGCAGCGTTGACCCCGTGCGAAACACCATATATTTT. As protein: CSVDPVRNTIYF.

The V and J genes are TRBV6-1 and TRBJ2-1; 10 positions agree with TRBD2. Germline loops: CDR1 MNHNS, CDR2 SASEGT. The CDR3 covers 16 residues. Losses at the gene ends were 3 bases for V and 0 bases for J; bases not matched to a gene: 2. CDR3 in amino acids: CASSDASGGSYNEQFF. Written as DNA, the CDR3 is TGTGCCAGCAGTGACGCTAGCGGGGGCTCCTACAATGAGCAGTTCTTC.

The chain joins TRBV30 to TRBJ2-2, with no clear D. Trimming took 1 base from V and 5 from J, leaving 11 bases between them. CDR1 and CDR2 from the germline V gene are GTSNPN and SVGIG (reference sequence). This CDR3 has 14 residues. In nucleotides, the CDR3 is TGTGCCTGGAGTGAAGACTTTAGAACCGGGGAGCTGTTTTTT. Translating it yields CAWSEDFRTGELFF.

This clone came up a few times. This chain joins TRBV3-1 (or the pseudogene TRBV3-2) and TRBJ1-2; D remains unclear. V dropped 3 bases and J dropped 8 bases, with 19 bases sitting between them. The CDR3 length is 15 residues. Germline CDR1 and CDR2: LGHDT and YNNKEL (reference sequence). Here the CDR3 DNA reads TGTGCCAGCAGCCACTATGGAGGTCGTGGAGGGGGCTACACCTTC. Amino acid sequence: CASSHYGGRGGGYTF.

In this sample, this clone turned up a few times. This rearrangement joins TRBV2 to TRBJ2-7; D gene unclear. The CDR3 runs to 14 residues. Trimming removed 1 base from V and 0 bases from J, with 7 bases in between. CDR1 and CDR2 (germline): SNHLY, FYNNEI. This CDR3 is CASSEGLLSYEQYF. CDR3 in DNA: TGTGCCAGCAGTGAAGGTCTGCTCTCCTACGAGCAGTACTTC.

The chain links TRBV6-1 to TRBJ1-4, with D hard to call. This CDR3 comprises 14 residues. Per germline, CDR1 MNHNS and CDR2 SASEGT. V lost 2 bases to trimming and J lost 3 bases, with 7 bases between them. The CDR3 region has the DNA TGTGCCAGCAGTGAATCCAGAGCTAATGAAAAACTGTTTTTT. It encodes CASSESRANEKLFF.

This chain joins TRBV3-1 (or the pseudogene TRBV3-2) and TRBJ1-1, with D unclear. CDR1 is LGHDT and CDR2 is YNNKEL in the germline V gene (reference sequence). The ends were cut back, 2 bases at V and 7 bases at J, with 8 bases in the middle. This CDR3 is 12 amino acids long. The CDR3 sequence: CASSQWPYEAFF. CDR3 sequence (DNA): TGTGCCAGCAGCCAATGGCCGTATGAAGCTTTCTTT.

The chain links TRBV4-1 to TRBJ2-3, with 9 positions matching TRBD2. Germline V gives CDR1 MGHRA, CDR2 YSYEKL. The CDR3 has 15 residues. Unmatched junction bases numbered 2, after V lost 1 base and J lost 3 bases. The DNA for the CDR3 is TGCGCCAGCAGCCAAGGAGCGGGGGGAACAGATACGCAGTATTTT. Translation: CASSQGAGGTDTQYF.

The V call is TRBV11-2, the J call TRBJ1-3; D possibly corresponds to TRBD1 (5 bases). This CDR3 comprises 15 residues. Germline-derived CDR1 and CDR2 are SGHAT and FQNNGV. V lost 0 bases and J 2 bases, leaving 8 bases between the germline ends. The CDR3 loop is CASSLEIGAGNTIYF. The CDR3 DNA reads TGTGCCAGCAGCTTAGAAATAGGGGCTGGAAACACCATATATTTT.

The rearrangement uses TRBV3-1 (or the pseudogene TRBV3-2) and TRBJ2-1; possibly TRBD1 or TRBD2 for D (5 bases each). The CDR3 extends over 16 amino acids. The V gene lost 0 bases and the J gene lost 7 bases, with 16 bases spanning the gap. Germline V gene sequence: CDR1 LGHDT, CDR2 YNNKEL (reference sequence). Here the CDR3 reads CASSQDLREKGNEQFF. DNA of the CDR3: TGTGCCAGCAGCCAAGATTTGAGGGAGAAGGGGAATGAGCAGTTCTTC.

This sequence joins TRBV12-3 or TRBV12-4 and TRBJ2-7; possibly TRBD2 for D (6 bases). The CDR3 runs 13 residues. V lost 1 base to trimming and J lost 6 bases, with 10 bases between them. The DNA for the CDR3 is TGTGCCAGCAGTTTAGGACTAGTCAGCGAGCAGTACTTC. Amino acids: CASSLGLVSEQYF.

The rearrangement links TRBV5-4 to TRBJ1-1; 9 nucleotides align to TRBD1. The length of the CDR3 is 16 residues. From germline, CDR1 is SGHNT and CDR2 YYREEE (reference sequence). V was clipped by 4 bases and J by 1 base; unmatched bases: 8. CDR3: CASSRGTGRPNTEAFF. The CDR3 region has the DNA TGTGCCAGCAGCCGCGGGACAGGGAGGCCGAACACTGAAGCTTTCTTT.

The rearrangement links TRBV18 to TRBJ1-2, with TRBD1 identical over 7 bases. Germline loops: CDR1 KGHSH, CDR2 LQKENI. The CDR3 sequence is 16 residues long. The junction had 14 bases not matched to a gene; V was cut back by 4 bases and J by 6 bases. The CDR3 region has the DNA TGTGCCAGCTCACTCCCGGGACAGAGTTTAGCCGATGGCTACACCTTC. Its translation: CASSLPGQSLADGYTF.

The chain uses TRBV11-2 and TRBJ1-1; tentative D call: TRBD1 (6 bases). The V end lost 4 bases, the J end lost 0 bases, and 18 bases lay between the germline ends. Per germline, CDR1 SGHAT and CDR2 FQNNGV. The CDR3 has 17 amino acids. DNA for the CDR3: TGTGCCAGCAGCTCCCTGGGACAAGTCATCATGAACACTGAAGCTTTCTTT. This codes for CASSSLGQVIMNTEAFF.

The chain combines TRBV30 with TRBJ1-6; maybe TRBD1 (6 bases). The germline gives CDR1 GTSNPN, CDR2 SVGIG (reference sequence). The CDR3 loop spans 19 amino acids. With 0 bases removed from V and 0 bases from J, the gap between germline ends came to 18 bases. The CDR3 DNA reads TGTGCCTGGAGTGTAAGGGGGAACCCCAGGGACTCCTATAATTCACCCCTCCACTTT. This encodes CAWSVRGNPRDSYNSPLHF. The full variable domain, rest sourced from reference TRBV30 and TRBJ1-6, is SQTIHQWPATLVQPVGSPLSLECTVEGTSNPNLYWYRQAAGRGLQLLFYSVGIGQISSEVPQNLSASRPQDRQFILSSKKLLLSDSGFYLCAWSVRGNPRDSYNSPLHFGNGTRLTVT.

The chain employs TRBV2 and TRBJ1-2; unclear D gene. Trimming took 5 bases from V and 8 from J, leaving 9 bases between them. CDR3 length: 11 residues. Germline loops: CDR1 SNHLY, CDR2 FYNNEI. For the CDR3, the DNA is TGTGCCAGCAGTCCCGGGGTCGGCTACACCTTC. Its translation is CASSPGVGYTF.

This clone was seen a handful of times. The genes are TRBV7-9 and TRBJ1-1; D may be TRBD1 (5 bases). This CDR3 is 14 amino acids long. Germline CDR1 is SEHNR and CDR2 is FQNEAQ (reference sequence). The V and J ends lost 3 bases and 5 bases respectively, with 13 bases between them. This chain's CDR3 is CASSFTRGYTEAFF. CDR3 bases: TGTGCCAGCAGCTTCACAAGGGGCTATACTGAAGCTTTCTTT.

CDR3 sequence reads: CASSPMRRISGNTIYF. CDR3 coding DNA: TGTGCCAGCTCACCCATGAGGCGGATCTCTGGAAACACCATATATTTT. This chain connects TRBV18 to TRBJ1-3, with unresolved D. This CDR3 is 16 amino acids long. Germline lookup yields CDR1 KGHSH and CDR2 LQKENI. V shed 3 bases and J shed 0 bases, with 12 bases lying between them.

V usage is TRBV20-1 and J usage is TRBJ1-5; no clear D gene. Germline lookup yields CDR1 DFQATT and CDR2 SNEGSKA (reference sequence). The CDR3 is 14 amino acids. Trimming shortened V by 3 bases and J by 3 bases, and 12 bases separated the two germline ends. The CDR3 is CSASSTRFNQPQHF. The DNA of the CDR3 is TGCAGTGCTAGTTCGACCCGGTTCAATCAGCCCCAGCATTTT.

This chain connects TRBV19 to TRBJ2-3; 7 bases map to TRBD2. CDR3 size: 16 residues. V dropped 5 bases and J dropped 2; count of bases not matched to a gene: 10. Germline V lookup: CDR1 LNHDA, CDR2 SQIVND (reference sequence). The DNA for the CDR3 is TGTGCCAGTAGTCCCTGGGGGGGACTAAACACAGATACGCAGTATTTT. This codes for CASSPWGGLNTDTQYF.

The gene calls are TRBV3-1 (or the pseudogene TRBV3-2) and TRBJ2-7, with TRBD2 matching 7 bases. The CDR3 contains 14 residues. Germline V gene lookup returns CDR1 LGHDT and CDR2 YNNKEL (reference sequence). V shed 4 bases and J 4 bases; nucleotides not matched to a gene: 7. Written as DNA, the CDR3 is TGTGCCAGCAGCCCGAGCGGGGACGTATACGAGCAGTACTTC. This encodes CASSPSGDVYEQYF.

This clone has only a few counts. In DNA form, the CDR3 reads TGTGCCAGCAGTTTAAATGGCGATGGGGAGTTCTTC. It codes for CASSLNGDGEFF. The chain is built from TRBV6-2 or TRBV6-3 and TRBJ2-1; D is undetermined. The CDR3 is 12 residues long. Trimming removed 4 bases from V and 14 bases from J, with 15 bases in between. Germline CDR1 and CDR2: MNHEY and SVGEGT.

This chain uses TRBV10-3 with TRBJ2-5, with 11 nucleotides matching TRBD2. Trimming cost V 1 base and J 0 bases; bases outside gene matches: 16. Germline CDR1 is ENHRY and CDR2 is SYGVKD. The CDR3 covers 21 residues. The CDR3 DNA sequence: TGTGCCATCAGTGAGTGGGGTTTGTGGGTTGCGACTAGCGGGAACCAAGAGACCCAGTACTTC. Amino acid sequence: CAISEWGLWVATSGNQETQYF.

The V and J genes are TRBV6-1 and TRBJ2-7; TRBD2 might be the D (6 bases). V dropped 0 bases and J dropped 3 bases, with 15 bases sitting between them. The CDR3 is 16 amino acids. Germline V gives CDR1 MNHNS, CDR2 SASEGT. Written as DNA, the CDR3 is TGTGCCAGCAGTGAAGCGCTATTAGCGGTTCTCTACGAGCAGTACTTC. It codes for CASSEALLAVLYEQYF.

A word on this clone: The junction differs from germline at one of its ends, possibly a read error. The sample carries other DNA sequences with the same CDR3. V usage is TRBV7-2 and J usage is TRBJ2-7; a possible D gene is TRBD2 (7 bases). The CDR3 sequence is 15 residues long. Germline CDR1 and CDR2: SGHTA and FQGNSA. Here the CDR3 reads CASSLEGGGDGEQYF. CDR3 DNA sequence: TGTGCCAGCAGCTTAGAGGGCGGGGGCGATGGGGAGCAGTACTTT.

This chain connects TRBV30 to TRBJ1-3; 7 bases are shared with TRBD1. CDR1 GTSNPN and CDR2 SVGIG come from the germline V gene (reference sequence). This CDR3 has 13 amino acids. The junction had 5 bases not matched to a gene; V was cut back by 5 bases and J by 4 bases. CDR3 residues: CAWSTGDGNTIYF. The CDR3 DNA is TGTGCCTGGTCTACAGGGGACGGAAACACCATATATTTT.

V is TRBV6-5 and J is TRBJ1-5; D gene unclear. Germline V gives CDR1 MNHEY, CDR2 SVGAGI. Trimming shortened V by 6 bases and J by 1 base, and 10 bases separated the two germline ends. The CDR3 is made up of 14 amino acids. The CDR3 sequence: CASRGIGSNQPQHF. As DNA, the CDR3 is TGTGCCAGCAGGGGGATTGGGAGCAATCAGCCCCAGCATTTT.